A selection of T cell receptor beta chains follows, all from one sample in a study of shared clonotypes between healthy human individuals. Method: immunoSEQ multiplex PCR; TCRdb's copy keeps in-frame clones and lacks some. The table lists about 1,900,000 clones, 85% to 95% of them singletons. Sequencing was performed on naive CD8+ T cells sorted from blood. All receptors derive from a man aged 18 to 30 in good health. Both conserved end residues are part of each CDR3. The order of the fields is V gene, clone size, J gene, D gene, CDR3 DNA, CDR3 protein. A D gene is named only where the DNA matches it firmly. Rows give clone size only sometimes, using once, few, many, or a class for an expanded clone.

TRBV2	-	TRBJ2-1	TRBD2	TGTGCCAGCAGTGAAGTGGGCGGGGGAGCCTACAATGAGCAGTTCTTC	CASSEVGGGAYNEQFF
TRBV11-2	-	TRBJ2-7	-	TGTGCCAGCAGCTTCCCGGGTGGAGACTACGAGCAGTACTTC	CASSFPGGDYEQYF
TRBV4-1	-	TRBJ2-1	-	TGCGCCAGCAGCCACCGCTTGGGGGATTACAATGAGCAGTTCTTC	CASSHRLGDYNEQFF
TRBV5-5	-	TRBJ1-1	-	TGTGCCAGCAGCATAGACGTGAACACTGAAGCTTTCTTT	CASSIDVNTEAFF
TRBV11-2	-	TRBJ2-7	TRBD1	TGTGCCAGCAGCTCGTGGGACAGCTTTAGCTCCTACGAGCAGTACTTC	CASSSWDSFSSYEQYF
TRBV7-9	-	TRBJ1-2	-	TGTGCCAGCAGCTTAGGACCGCTGCTTGGCACCTTC	CASSLGPLLGTF
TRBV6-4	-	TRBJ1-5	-	TGTGCCATCAGAGATACTCGACGAGACAATCAGCCCCAGCATTTT	CAIRDTRRDNQPQHF
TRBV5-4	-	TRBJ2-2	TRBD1	TGTGCCAGCAGCCGGGCCCTGGGGAAGACAGGGGGAGGCACCGGGGAGCTGTTTTTT	CASSRALGKTGGGTGELFF
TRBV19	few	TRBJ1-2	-	TGTGCCAGTAGTACCGACATTGGGGACTATGGCTACACCTTC	CASSTDIGDYGYTF
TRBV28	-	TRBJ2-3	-	TGTGCCAGCTCAGATGGGCTTACGCAGTATTTT	CASSDGLTQYF